This TCR beta chain was recovered during a study of cytomegalovirus exposure and HLA in healthy donors (TCRdb year 2017). Study-level background: In an earlier analysis of some 610 of the donors, approximately 260 Gb of sequence data and some 100 million unique TCR beta sequences from about 179 million T cells were reported. An early release covering more than 500 HLA-typed donors comprised 250 to 350 gigabases of sequencing data and some 79 million unique TCR sequences. To study patterns of TCR occurrence, a later analysis re-analyzed previously published TCR beta repertoires from just over 650 donors and added high-resolution HLA genotyping. Both class I and class II loci were covered by HLA typing, at four-digit resolution. The study aimed to test whether cataloging public T cell receptors could reveal signatures of past pathogen exposure. Besides the first cohort of roughly 700 subjects, a separate validation cohort made up of over a hundred different subjects was used. On average, around 240,000 unique TCR beta nucleotide sequences were sequenced per donor among some 430 genotyped donors of the cohort, with around 19% of those sequences being non-productive. An earlier analysis of a few hundred of the donors applied high-throughput TCR beta sequencing to assess whether each TCR beta V gene segment acted as functional or pseudogenic. Typing coverage differed by locus: A, B, C, DRB1 and DQB1 were typed in about 629-640 donors, DQA1 in 500 to 550, DPA1 in 600 to 610, and DPB1 in 400 to 490. In a later genetic analysis, genome-wide SNP genotypes for about 55% of the roughly 700 donors were used, and that subset was treated as a discovery cohort. All discovery cohort repertoires had been generated using a single sequencing platform. The study combined high-throughput TCR immunosequencing, statistical association of individual TCRs with disease status, and machine learning to predict cytomegalovirus infection status. Roughly 5 DR-DQ haplotypes were handled as single units for association and clustering, since linkage in the cohort was strong. Rather than drawing on any new phenotypic data, the later analysis identified candidate immune exposures from TCR beta sequences and the way those sequences occurred across donors. The genetic ancestry cluster associated with self-reported Caucasian donors included 80% to 90% of the 398 genotyped donors. The T cell repertoires of under 700 subjects were profiled by immunosequencing and related to cytomegalovirus serostatus. Alongside the repertoire data, information on donor age, sex, ethnicity and CMV serostatus was compiled. Overall study outcomes, separate from this receptor: Because some donors lacked HLA typing at each locus, the association tests relied only on the typed subset. A group of highly shared sequence variants was considered likely to be a technical artifact of the sequencing pipeline. In a later analysis, HLA-associated TCR beta chains were found to be more clonally expanded and to have lower generation probabilities than equally common non-associated chains. Linkage disequilibrium might explain the correlated functional status among segregating V segments, but an unknown experimental factor could not be excluded. While some public TCRs were present in many individuals, most TCR sequences turned up only very rarely across donors. Compared with the roughly 670-donor mean, donors in an Asian-associated ancestry cluster had fewer N-insertions in productive TCRs, according to a later genetic analysis. Several of the top co-occurrence clusters appeared to be linked to parvovirus B19, influenza, CMV and Epstein-Barr virus, according to a later analysis. A further reported finding was that TCR beta sequences accurately predicted the HLA-A and HLA-B alleles for most subjects in the first cohort. Presence/absence analyses assumed roughly uniform sequencing depth across donors, an assumption that may not hold. In an earlier analysis of some 550 of the donors, most TCR beta V segments were observed in productive rearrangements about 87% or about 30% of the time, broadly matching IMGT annotations. A later analysis found that most CMV-associated TCR beta chains appeared HLA-restricted, with HLA associations seemingly driven largely by CMV exposure. A later analysis found that TCR association rates varied across HLA loci, with DRB1 alleles showing the most associated TCRs and HLA-C alleles the fewest. The study gave a list of more than 150 TCR beta chains associated with cytomegalovirus. The authors suggested that the approach could potentially be generalized to other disease states and immunological phenotypes. At a false discovery rate of 0.05, a later analysis linked 16,951 TCR beta sequences to specific HLA alleles. Assigning TCR associations to individual alleles was difficult when HLA alleles, especially DR and DQ, strongly co-occurred. This cohort had only TCR beta chains sequenced, and the lack of alpha or paired-chain data limited which features could be detected. A few of the identified cytomegalovirus-associated TCR beta chains were confirmed in vitro to be specific for cytomegalovirus antigens. In both the original and validation cohorts, the classifier was reported to diagnose cytomegalovirus status with high specificity and sensitivity. Because counts were too low, about 18 rarely observed V segments, including chromosome 9 orphons, were excluded from the earlier analysis of several hundred of the donors. Some IMGT-functional V segments, including TRBV6-2 and TRBV6-3, could not be told apart with the 87-base-pair reads, so those segments were excluded. For the cohort, immune exposure information was limited to CMV serostatus. In a later genetic analysis, a missense DCLRE1C variant was associated with V-gene and J-gene trimming of TCR beta chains, and the association was replicated in an independent cohort.

As regards this clone: The specificity of this receptor is unknown. Per-base quality was not reported, and no clone a single base away is much larger than it.

The cohort comprised several hundred healthy bone marrow donors. At the time of sampling, every cohort member was nominally healthy, though immune exposures that went unrecorded were likely present. The donor was CMV seronegative and was included in the group of a few hundred seronegative cohort members. A peripheral blood sample was provided by each donor, and peripheral blood mononuclear cells were used for TCR beta sequencing. The Qiagen DNeasy Blood Extraction Kit was used to extract genomic DNA from the blood cell samples. Here V drops 6 bases and J drops 4 bases, and the junction holds 3 bases not matched to any gene. CDR1 is given as MDHEN and CDR2 as SYDVKM, both from the germline V gene. From the cysteine through the phenylalanine, the CDR3 covers 13 amino acids. Solely the CDR3 DNA is kept, with 39 bases framed from the first base. Receptors were amplified or captured by the immunoSEQ multiplex PCR assay. A mixture of 60 forward primers for TCR Vbeta segments and 13 reverse primers for TCR Jbeta segments was used in the multiplex PCR. The CDR3 region of rearranged TCR beta genes was amplified from genomic DNA by a multiplex PCR assay. On the Illumina HiSeq System, the amplified TCR beta libraries were sequenced as 87-base-pair reads. Regarding the original processing steps: In a later analysis, 77 million or so unique TCR beta chains were counted across the roughly 700 repertoires, and around 10 million of these chains were shared by at least two donors. To remove PCR and sequencing errors, raw reads were error-corrected and collapsed into unique sequences using a nearest-neighbor algorithm that merged closely related sequences. CDR3 sequences were aligned to IMGT reference sequences to assign V, D and J gene segments. For a sequence to be retained, a match of at least six nucleotides was required to both a V gene segment and a J gene segment. A rearrangement counted as productive if the CDR3 had no stop codons and remained in frame with V and J, and every other rearrangement counted as non-productive. Following IMGT convention, CDR3 was defined as the stretch from the second conserved V-encoded cysteine up to the conserved J-encoded phenylalanine. The earlier analysis of fewer than 750 of the donors excluded sequences that lacked an unambiguous match to a single V gene segment. An earlier analysis of under 750 of the donors called V segments functional above 56.7% productive rearrangements and segregating when the between-donor standard deviation exceeded 5%. A statistical classification framework was developed to diagnose cytomegalovirus status using the catalog of TCR beta chain sequences. In a later analysis, V and J genes were assigned by comparing TCR nucleotide sequences against IMGT/GENE-DB human TR gene sequences. The TCRdist pipeline was used in a later analysis to assign CDR3 sequences and most-parsimonious VDJ recombination scenarios. A later analysis defined each TCR beta chain by its CDR3 amino acid sequence plus V-gene family, and excluded reads lacking a unique V-gene family. To address suspected cross-contamination and a sequencing artifact, a later analysis removed several hundred highly shared, low-generation-probability nucleotide sequences. In a later analysis, a clonal expansion index for each public chain was calculated from normalized within-repertoire ranks of inferred template counts. Generation probabilities in a later analysis came from a VDJ recombination model fitted to out-of-frame rearrangements, and those results were checked against IGoR. In a later analysis, hypergeometric tests were used to score TCR-TCR, TCR-HLA and TCR-CMV co-occurrence, with a repertoire-size bias correction applied to TCR pairs. A later analysis estimated false discovery rates by permuting HLA or CMV assignments 20 times. A later analysis grouped co-occurring TCRs with DBSCAN, adding TCRdist sequence similarity when clustering within HLA-allele-positive subsets. For co-occurrence clustering, repertoires with fewer than 30,000 or more than 120,000 public chains were excluded, along with several repertoires with anomalous nucleotide sharing. The immuneACCESS repertoire file appears here via TCRdb, limited to in-frame rearrangements. These files lack a portion of the clones; in checked studies, under half of the deficit traces to unresolved V genes, and the cause of the others is not known. V, J and clone size are those of that table, while D and trimming were read from the DNA. The sample table shows 90,000 to 120,000 clones, and 77% are seen once. The ten top clones hold 4.2% of the sample.

Sample: PBMCs. The chain links TRBV28 with TRBJ1-5, and TRBD1 aligns with 7 junction nucleotides. The sequence was collected from a male donor in good health and CMV-seronegative. The CDR3 has the sequence CASSLDRNQPQHF. Read as DNA, the sequence is TGTGCCAGCAGCCTGGACAGGAATCAGCCCCAGCATTTT. Reference TRBV28 and TRBJ1-5 proteins supply the regions before and after the CDR3; the full variable domain is: DVKVTQSSRYLVKRTGEKVFLECVQDMDHENMFWYRQDPGLGLRLIYFSYDVKMKEKGDIPEGYSVSREKKERFSLILESASTNQTSMYLCASSLDRNQPQHFGDGTRLSIL.